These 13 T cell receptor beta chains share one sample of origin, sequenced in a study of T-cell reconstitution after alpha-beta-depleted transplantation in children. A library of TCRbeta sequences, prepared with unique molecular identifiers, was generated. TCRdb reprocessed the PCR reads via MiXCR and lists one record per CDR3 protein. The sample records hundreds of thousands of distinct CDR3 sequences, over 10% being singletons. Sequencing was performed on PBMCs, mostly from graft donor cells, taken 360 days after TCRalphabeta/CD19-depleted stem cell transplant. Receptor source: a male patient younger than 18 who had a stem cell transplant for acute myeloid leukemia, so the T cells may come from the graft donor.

CDR3 sequence reads: CASSRVLPRPGQGATRRNTEAFF. The CDR3 DNA follows: TGTGCCAGTAGTAGGGTCCTCCCGAGGCCGGGACAGGGGGCGACTAGGCGGAACACTGAAGCTTTCTTT. The chain links TRBV19 to TRBJ1-1; TRBD1 matches at 12 bases. Germline V lookup: CDR1 LNHDA, CDR2 SQIVND (reference sequence). There are 23 residues in the CDR3. With V trimmed by 4 bases and J by 1 base, 25 bases remained unmatched.

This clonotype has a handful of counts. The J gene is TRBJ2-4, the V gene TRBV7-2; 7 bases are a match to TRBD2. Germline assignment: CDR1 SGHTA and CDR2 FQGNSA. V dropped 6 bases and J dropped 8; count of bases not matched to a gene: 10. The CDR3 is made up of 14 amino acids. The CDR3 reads CASRLGREKHIQYF. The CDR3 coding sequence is TGTGCCAGCAGATTGGGGCGGGAGAAGCACATTCAGTACTTC.

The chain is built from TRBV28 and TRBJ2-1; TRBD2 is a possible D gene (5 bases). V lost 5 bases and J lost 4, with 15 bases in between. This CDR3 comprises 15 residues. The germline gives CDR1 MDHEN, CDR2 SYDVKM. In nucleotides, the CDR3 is TGTGCCAGCAGTCTAGCCTGGGAGTCGTACAATGAGCAGTTCTTC. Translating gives CASSLAWESYNEQFF.

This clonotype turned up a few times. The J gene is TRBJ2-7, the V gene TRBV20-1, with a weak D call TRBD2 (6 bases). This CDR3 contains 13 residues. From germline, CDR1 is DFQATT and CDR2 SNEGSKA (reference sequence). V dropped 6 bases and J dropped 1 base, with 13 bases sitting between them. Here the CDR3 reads CSAGVGGSYEQYF. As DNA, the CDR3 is TGCAGTGCCGGGGTGGGGGGTTCCTACGAGCAGTACTTC.

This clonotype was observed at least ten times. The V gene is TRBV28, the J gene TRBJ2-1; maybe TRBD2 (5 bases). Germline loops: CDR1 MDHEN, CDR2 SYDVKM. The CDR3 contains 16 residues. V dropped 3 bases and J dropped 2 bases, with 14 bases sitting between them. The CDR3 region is CASSFSVGEAYNEQFF. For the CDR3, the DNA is TGTGCCAGCAGTTTTTCGGTGGGAGAGGCCTACAATGAGCAGTTCTTC.

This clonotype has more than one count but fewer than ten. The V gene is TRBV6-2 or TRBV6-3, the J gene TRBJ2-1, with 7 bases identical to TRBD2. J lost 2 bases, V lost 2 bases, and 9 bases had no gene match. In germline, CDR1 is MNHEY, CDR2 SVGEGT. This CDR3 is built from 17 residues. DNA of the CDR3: TGTGCCAGCAGTTACCGAGGGACTATTATCACCTACAATGAGCAGTTCTTC. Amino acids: CASSYRGTIITYNEQFF.

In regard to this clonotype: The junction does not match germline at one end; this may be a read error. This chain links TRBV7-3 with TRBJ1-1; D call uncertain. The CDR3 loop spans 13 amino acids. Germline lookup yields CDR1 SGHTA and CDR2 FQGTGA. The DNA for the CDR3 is TGTGCCAGCAGCTTTGTCAAGAACACTGAAGCTTCCTTT. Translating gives CASSFVKNTEASF.

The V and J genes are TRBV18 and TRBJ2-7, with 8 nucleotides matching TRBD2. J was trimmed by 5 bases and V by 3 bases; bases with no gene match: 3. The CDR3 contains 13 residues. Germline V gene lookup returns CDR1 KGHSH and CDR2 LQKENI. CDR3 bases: TGTGCCAGCTCACCGATTAGCGGGAACGAGCAGTACTTC. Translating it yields CASSPISGNEQYF.

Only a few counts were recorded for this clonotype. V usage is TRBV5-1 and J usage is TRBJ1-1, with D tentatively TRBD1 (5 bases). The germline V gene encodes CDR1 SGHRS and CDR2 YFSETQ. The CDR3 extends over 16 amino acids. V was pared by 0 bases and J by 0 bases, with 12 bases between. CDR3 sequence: CASSLEGITLNTEAFF. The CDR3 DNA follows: TGCGCCAGCAGCTTGGAGGGGATAACCTTGAACACTGAAGCTTTCTTT.

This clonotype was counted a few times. The CDR3 nucleotides read TGTGCCAGTAAGCGGGCTTACCAAGAGACCCAGTACTTC. Translating it yields CASKRAYQETQYF. This chain uses TRBV27 with TRBJ2-5; D is perhaps TRBD2 (6 bases). The germline V gene has CDR1 MNHEY and CDR2 SMNVEV (reference sequence). With 9 bases removed from V and 0 bases from J, the gap between germline ends came to 11 bases. The CDR3 sequence is 13 residues long.

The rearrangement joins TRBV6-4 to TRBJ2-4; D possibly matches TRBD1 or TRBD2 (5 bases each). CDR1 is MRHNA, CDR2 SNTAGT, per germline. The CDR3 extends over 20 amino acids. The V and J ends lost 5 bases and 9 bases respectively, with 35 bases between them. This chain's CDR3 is CASSRRTLRGEQVWRSIQYF. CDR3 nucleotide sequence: TGTGCCAGCAGTCGACGGACCCTTAGAGGGGAACAGGTTTGGAGGAGCATTCAGTACTTC.

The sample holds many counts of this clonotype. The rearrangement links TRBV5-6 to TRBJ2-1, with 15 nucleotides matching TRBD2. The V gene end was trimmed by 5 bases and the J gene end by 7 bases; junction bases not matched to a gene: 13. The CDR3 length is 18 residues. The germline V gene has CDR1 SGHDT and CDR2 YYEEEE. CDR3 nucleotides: TGTGCCAGCAGTTACCCCGCCGGACTAGCGGGAGGGGGGAATGAGCAGTTCTTC. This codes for CASSYPAGLAGGGNEQFF.

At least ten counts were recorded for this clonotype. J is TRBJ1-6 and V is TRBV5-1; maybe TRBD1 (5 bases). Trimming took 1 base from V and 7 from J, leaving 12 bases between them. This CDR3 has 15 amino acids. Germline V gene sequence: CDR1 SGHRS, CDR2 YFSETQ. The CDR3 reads CASSLRDPPNSPLHF. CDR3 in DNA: TGCGCCAGCAGCTTGCGGGACCCACCCAATTCACCCCTCCACTTT.